Sequencing of this T cell receptor (beta chain) was carried out in a study of shared clonotypes between healthy human individuals. Study-level points and caveats: Large depth notwithstanding, sorted-subset sequencing proved incomplete by rarefaction.

The CDR3 totals 14 residues. CDR1 and CDR2 from the germline V gene are LNHDA and SQIVND (reference sequence). V was shortened by 9 bases and J by 5 bases, with 17 bases between the two germline ends. The count of this clone is one. The antigen remains unidentified. Naive CD8 cells, CD45RO-negative and positively selected for CCR7, excluded terminally differentiated effector memory CD45RA+ cells. Clones were read by immunoSEQ multiplex PCR, and TCRdb kept only the in-frame ones, dropping some. The data show hundreds of thousands of clones, about 95% seen once. The chain recombines TRBV19 with TRBJ2-1; D unresolved. Material for sequencing was naive CD8+ T cells sorted from blood. The source of this sequence is a woman aged 30 to 39 in good health. The CDR3 sequence: CASLDPSLHNEQFF. The CDR3 DNA is TGTGCCAGCCTTGACCCGAGCCTGCACAATGAGCAGTTCTTC.